Listed here are 28 T cell receptor beta chains from one sample, sequenced in a study of T cells in Graves' hyperthyroidism and ophthalmopathy. What was amplified from RNA transcripts were TCR beta CDR3 regions. HTBI primers were the set used in a first-round RT-PCR of the TCR CDR3. TCRdb called the multiplex PCR reads again in MiXCR, with one record for every CDR3 protein. The sample contains hundreds of thousands of distinct CDR3 sequences, less than 15% of which appear only once. The sample consisted of blood. These receptor sequences come from a woman aged 18-30 years with Graves' hyperthyroidism.

The rearrangement joins TRBV20-1 to TRBJ2-7, with 9 bases lining up with TRBD2. This CDR3 is 16 amino acids long. The germline gives CDR1 DFQATT, CDR2 SNEGSKA (reference sequence). Trimming took 0 bases from V and 6 from J; bases not matched to a gene: 12. DNA of the CDR3: TGCAGTGCTAGAGATCTAAGGGTTAGCGGGAGTGGCGAGCAGTACTTC. It codes for CSARDLRVSGSGEQYF.

This clonotype was recorded many times. The CDR3 is CASSPGQGYDEQFF. In DNA, the CDR3 is TGTGCCAGCAGCCCGGGACAGGGGTACGATGAGCAGTTCTTC. The chain has TRBV2 and TRBJ2-1, with 10 nucleotides matching TRBD1. V lost 6 bases to trimming and J lost 8 bases; unmatched junction nucleotides: 7. Germline CDR1 is SNHLY and CDR2 is FYNNEI. The CDR3 has 14 amino acids.

This clonotype has a count of ten or more. V usage is TRBV18 and J usage is TRBJ1-5, with TRBD1 matching over 10 bases. Germline CDR1 is KGHSH and CDR2 is LQKENI. V dropped 5 bases and J dropped 5; count of bases not matched to a gene: 3. CDR3 size: 14 residues. CDR3 loop: CASSTDRGDQPQHF. The CDR3 nucleotides are TGTGCCAGCTCAACGGACAGGGGGGATCAGCCCCAGCATTTT.

V and J are TRBV20-1 and TRBJ2-7, with TRBD2 matching over 12 bases. Germline V gene data show CDR1 as DFQATT and CDR2 as SNEGSKA (reference sequence). The ends lost 6 bases at V and 3 bases at J; junction bases unmatched: 6. There are 14 residues in the CDR3. The chain's CDR3 is CSAHLTSGSYEQYF. In DNA form, the CDR3 reads TGCAGTGCCCATCTGACTAGCGGGAGCTACGAGCAGTACTTC.

This clonotype was seen more than once but under ten times. The V call is TRBV20-1, the J call TRBJ2-7; 9 bases map to TRBD1. The germline CDR1 and CDR2 sequences are DFQATT and SNEGSKA (reference sequence). This CDR3 comprises 13 residues. After removal of 4 bases from V and 5 bases from J, the junction contained 6 bases not matched to a gene. DNA for the CDR3: TGCAGTGCTAAAGGACAGGGGACCCACGAGCAGTACTTC. It yields the protein CSAKGQGTHEQYF.

J is TRBJ2-3 and V is TRBV7-9; D ambiguous. There are 14 residues in the CDR3. V lost 2 bases, J lost 2 bases, and 8 bases lay in between. Germline V gene data show CDR1 as SEHNR and CDR2 as FQNEAQ (reference sequence). For the CDR3, the DNA is TGTGCCAGCAGCTTATTTTCAGCCACAGATACGCAGTATTTT. Residues: CASSLFSATDTQYF.

This clonotype came up a few times. The chain has TRBV7-2 and TRBJ1-4; D gene ambiguous. Trimming pared 1 base from V and 4 bases from J, leaving 13 bases between. There are 16 residues in the CDR3. Germline-derived CDR1 and CDR2 are SGHTA and FQGNSA. CDR3 nucleotides: TGTGCCAGCAGCTTAGTCTCGGGGTTGGGTAATGAAAAACTGTTTTTT. This codes for CASSLVSGLGNEKLFF.

This clonotype has a count of ten or more. The V gene is TRBV28, the J gene TRBJ1-2, with a weak D call TRBD1 (5 bases). This CDR3 spans 15 amino acids. Between the trimmed V and J ends, which lost 5 bases and 0 bases, there was a span of 13 bases. The germline V gene has CDR1 MDHEN and CDR2 SYDVKM. In nucleotides, the CDR3 is TGTGCCAGCAGTCGAATACGGACATCTAACTATGGCTACACCTTC. It encodes CASSRIRTSNYGYTF.

The chain combines TRBV11-2 with TRBJ2-1; unclear D gene. With 4 bases removed from V and 10 bases from J, the gap between germline ends came to 11 bases. Germline lookup yields CDR1 SGHAT and CDR2 FQNNGV. The CDR3 covers 12 residues. The CDR3 loop is CASSSKLVEQFF. For the CDR3, the DNA is TGTGCCAGCAGCTCAAAGCTAGTCGAGCAGTTCTTC.

This clonotype has ten or more counts. The chain employs TRBV30 and TRBJ2-2; 11 bases are shared with TRBD2. From germline, CDR1 is GTSNPN and CDR2 SVGIG (reference sequence). The CDR3 is made up of 17 amino acids. Trimming cost V 3 bases and J 2 bases; bases outside gene matches: 8. The CDR3 loop is CAWRESSGRTNTGELFF. CDR3 DNA sequence: TGTGCCTGGAGGGAATCTAGCGGGAGGACCAACACCGGGGAGCTGTTTTTT.

The chain combines TRBV20-1 with TRBJ2-7; TRBD1 matches 8 bases. CDR1 and CDR2 (germline): DFQATT, SNEGSKA (reference sequence). This CDR3 is built from 13 residues. Trimming removed 4 bases from V and 7 bases from J; junction bases left unmatched: 9. The CDR3 sequence is CSAMGQGAHEQYF. The DNA of the CDR3 is TGCAGTGCTATGGGTCAGGGGGCGCATGAGCAGTACTTC.

Ten or more counts support this clonotype. The chain recombines TRBV24-1 with TRBJ2-5; D unresolved. The V gene's germline CDR1 is KGHDR and CDR2 SFDVKD. The ends were cut back, 1 base at V and 1 base at J, with 12 bases in the middle. This CDR3 is 16 amino acids long. The CDR3 nucleotides are TGTGCCACCAGTGATTTTCCCAAGGGCCGCCAAGAGACCCAGTACTTC. It translates to CATSDFPKGRQETQYF.

The rearrangement joins TRBV6-5 to TRBJ2-2; 10 nucleotides agree with TRBD1. Germline CDR1 and CDR2: MNHEY and SVGAGI. This CDR3 contains 17 residues. Trimming took 1 base from V and 8 from J; bases not matched to a gene: 10. For the CDR3, the DNA is TGTGCCAGCAGTTACTTGGGGACAGGGGTTATACGGGGGGAGCTGTTTTTT. Translating it yields CASSYLGTGVIRGELFF.

This clonotype showed up many times. The chain recombines TRBV28 with TRBJ2-1, with 7 bases lining up with TRBD2. The germline CDR1 and CDR2 sequences are MDHEN and SYDVKM. The ends lost 6 bases at V and 6 bases at J; junction bases unmatched: 5. This CDR3 region has 13 residues. CDR3 sequence: CASSRGGINEQFF. In DNA form, the CDR3 reads TGTGCCAGCAGCCGGGGAGGGATCAATGAGCAGTTCTTC.

The sample holds a few counts of this clonotype. This chain uses TRBV28 with TRBJ2-3, with D possibly being TRBD2 (5 bases). Germline loops: CDR1 MDHEN, CDR2 SYDVKM. This CDR3 region has 14 residues. V was pared by 10 bases and J by 3 bases, with 17 bases between. The CDR3 DNA is TGTGCCACCTCCCCTTATAGGGAGACAGATACGCAGTATTTT. Protein product: CATSPYRETDTQYF.

In this sample, this clonotype turned up many times. This chain links TRBV6-6 with TRBJ1-2; 9 bases align to TRBD1. Germline trimming cut 2 bases from V and 6 bases from J; bases unmatched to any gene: 4. Germline loops: CDR1 MNHNY, CDR2 SVGAGI (reference sequence). The CDR3 runs 14 residues. The CDR3 DNA sequence: TGTGCCAGCAGTTACCGGGACAGGGCCCATGGCTACACCTTC. Translation gives CASSYRDRAHGYTF.

This chain uses TRBV10-3 with TRBJ2-1; 9 bases are shared with TRBD1. The CDR3 spans 11 residues. Germline CDR1 ENHRY, CDR2 SYGVKD. J lost 7 bases, V lost 11 bases, and 3 bases had no gene match. CDR3 sequence (DNA): TGTGCCGTCGGGACAGGGAATGAGCAGTTCTTC. This translates into CAVGTGNEQFF.

In this sample, this clonotype turned up many times. The chain combines TRBV11-1 with TRBJ1-1; no clear D. Germline CDR1 reads SGHAT; CDR2 reads FQDESV (reference sequence). The V end lost 5 bases, the J end lost 5 bases, and 12 bases lay between the germline ends. The CDR3 runs 13 residues. The CDR3 loop is CASSTVYGTEAFF. The CDR3 coding sequence is TGTGCCAGCAGCACCGTATACGGGACTGAAGCTTTCTTT.

This clonotype was recorded many times. The chain joins TRBV7-9 to TRBJ2-3, with D hard to call. The V end was cut by 2 bases, the J end by 3 bases, with 15 bases between. Germline V gene lookup returns CDR1 SEHNR and CDR2 FQNEAQ (reference sequence). The CDR3 spans 16 residues. The CDR3 loop reads CASSLRQFFSTDTQYF. In nucleotides, the CDR3 is TGTGCCAGCAGCTTACGGCAGTTTTTTAGTACAGATACGCAGTATTTT.

In its sample, this clonotype was seen a few times. V is TRBV7-9 and J is TRBJ2-2, with D perhaps matching TRBD2 (5 bases). The V end lost 1 base, the J end lost 4 bases, and 7 bases lay between the germline ends. The CDR3 spans 14 residues. The germline V gene encodes CDR1 SEHNR and CDR2 FQNEAQ (reference sequence). The chain's CDR3 is CASSLGGFTGELFF. The CDR3 DNA sequence: TGTGCCAGCAGCTTAGGCGGGTTCACCGGGGAGCTGTTTTTT.

This chain links TRBV20-1 with TRBJ2-1, with TRBD2 as a possible D gene (6 bases). The germline V gene encodes CDR1 DFQATT and CDR2 SNEGSKA (reference sequence). The length of the CDR3 is 16 residues. V was pared by 1 base and J by 7 bases, with 20 bases between. CDR3 in DNA: TGCAGTGCTAGAGGGCGGGGCCGGTCTCCCCTAAATGAGCAGTTCTTC. It encodes CSARGRGRSPLNEQFF.

J is TRBJ2-7 and V is TRBV19, with D perhaps matching TRBD1 (6 bases). Germline assignment: CDR1 LNHDA and CDR2 SQIVND (reference sequence). CDR3 size: 15 residues. V was shortened by 3 bases and J by 0 bases, with 12 bases between the two germline ends. CDR3 bases: TGTGCCAGTAGTATTTCGCGGACAGTCTCCTACGAGCAGTACTTC. Translation: CASSISRTVSYEQYF.

There are many counts of this clonotype. The chain employs TRBV11-3 and TRBJ1-1; 9 nucleotides agree with TRBD1. The germline V gene has CDR1 SGHNT and CDR2 YENEEA. The CDR3 is 14 residues long. J was trimmed by 6 bases and V by 8 bases; bases with no gene match: 10. Written as DNA, the CDR3 is TGTGCCAGCCGCGGGAGGACAGGGGTCCCTGAAGCTTTCTTT. Amino acid sequence: CASRGRTGVPEAFF.

The table lists this clonotype with many counts. The gene calls are TRBV7-2 and TRBJ1-1; D gene unclear. V was shortened by 4 bases and J by 5 bases, with 17 bases between the two germline ends. The germline V gene has CDR1 SGHTA and CDR2 FQGNSA. The CDR3 spans 15 residues. The CDR3: CASSSGGQPNTEAFF. The CDR3 bases are TGTGCCAGCAGCTCCGGCGGGCAGCCAAATACTGAAGCTTTCTTT. The full variable domain, rest sourced from reference TRBV7-2 and TRBJ1-1, is GAGVSQSPSNKVTEKGKDVELRCDPISGHTALYWYRQSLGQGLEFLIYFQGNSAPDKSGLPSDRFSAERTGGSVSTLTIQRTQQEDSAVYLCASSSGGQPNTEAFFGQGTRLTVV.

This chain connects TRBV14 to TRBJ2-7; no clear D. The CDR3 extends over 12 amino acids. V lost 1 base and J 7 bases, leaving 8 bases between the germline ends. CDR1 is SGHDN and CDR2 is FVKESK in the germline V gene. As DNA, the CDR3 is TGTGCCAGCAGCCAAGCTCACCGGGAGCAGTACTTC. This codes for CASSQAHREQYF.

Concerning this clonotype: A read error may explain this, as a much larger clone is one base away. The chain employs TRBV6-5 and TRBJ2-7, with 9 bases lining up with TRBD2. Germline CDR1 MNHEY, CDR2 SVGAGI. V lost 2 bases, J lost 0 bases, and 14 bases stayed unmatched. The CDR3 extends over 19 amino acids. The CDR3 sequence: CASSYRGLAGITYSYEQYF. The CDR3 DNA reads TGTGCCAGCAGTTACAGGGGTCTAGCGGGAATTACCTACTCCTACGAGCAGTACTTC.

This clonotype was seen ten or more times. The chain links TRBV27 to TRBJ1-6, with no clear D. CDR1 and CDR2 from the germline V gene are MNHEY and SMNVEV (reference sequence). This CDR3 spans 13 amino acids. The V and J ends lost 3 bases and 12 bases respectively, with 12 bases between them. CDR3 sequence reads: CASSFKGYEPLHF. CDR3 coding DNA: TGTGCCAGCAGTTTTAAGGGTTACGAACCCCTCCACTTT.

This clonotype was counted at least ten times. The V gene is TRBV12-3 or TRBV12-4, the J gene TRBJ2-1; 15 bases agree with TRBD2. J gave up 12 bases and V 4 bases, and 7 bases lay outside the gene matches. This CDR3 comprises 15 residues. CDR3 in DNA: TGTGCCAGCAGTTCACGGACTAGCGGGAGGGCCTGGCAGTTCTTC. Translation: CASSSRTSGRAWQFF.